The clone carrying this TCR beta chain appeared once. The source of the sample is a study of blood T cell repertoires in COVID-19. Study summary: COVID-19 samples from acute and convalescent phases originated in the United States, Italy and Spain. Sample material is recorded as cDNA or gDNA derived from T cells, B-cell-depleted T cells, or PBMCs.

The authors' processing: Reference gene primer amplification gave nucleated cell count estimates. The method was immunoSEQ multiplex PCR; TCRdb's version includes in-frame clones alone and lacks a portion of them. V and J calls and clone size are given by that table; D and trimming were obtained from the DNA. The sample shows some 150,000 clones, about 82% of them seen only once. This CDR3 is built from 17 residues. The V and J ends lost 5 bases and 0 bases, in that order; junction bases with no gene match: 10. The germline CDR1 and CDR2 sequences are KGHDR and SFDVKD. The rearrangement uses TRBV24-1 and TRBJ2-3; TRBD2 aligns across 7 bases. The receptor was isolated from a woman aged 55-70 years with acute or convalescent COVID-19. The material sequenced was peripheral blood. The CDR3 DNA sequence: TGTGCCACCAGTGCCGGATCTAGCGGCCCTAGCACAGATACGCAGTATTTT. It specifies CATSAGSSGPSTDTQYF.